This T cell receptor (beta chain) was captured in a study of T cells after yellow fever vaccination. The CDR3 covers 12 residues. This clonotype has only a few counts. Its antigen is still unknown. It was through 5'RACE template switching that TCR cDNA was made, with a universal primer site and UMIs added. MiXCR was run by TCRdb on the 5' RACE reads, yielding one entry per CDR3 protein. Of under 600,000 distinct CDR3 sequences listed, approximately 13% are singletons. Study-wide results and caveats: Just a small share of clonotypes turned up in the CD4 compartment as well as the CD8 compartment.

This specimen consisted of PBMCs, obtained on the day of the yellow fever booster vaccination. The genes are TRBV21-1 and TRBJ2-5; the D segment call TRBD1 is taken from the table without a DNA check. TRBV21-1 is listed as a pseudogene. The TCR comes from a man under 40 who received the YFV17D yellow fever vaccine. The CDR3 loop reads CARTTGEETQYF. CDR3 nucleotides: TGTGCCAGGACGACAGGGGAGGAGACCCAGTACTTC.